A selection of T cell receptor beta chains follows, all from one sample in a study of blood T cells in healthy people across ages. From the 5' RACE reads, TCRdb called clonotypes with MiXCR, one entry per CDR3 protein. The repertoire has approximately 350,000 distinct CDR3 sequences, roughly half of them found once; the top ten carry 45% to 60%. Material for sequencing was blood. These receptors originate from a man aged 55 to 69 in good health. The CDR3 runs from the conserved cysteine through the conserved F or W. D genes are given only for firm matches. Expanded clones get a size class; other rows say once, few or many, or leave the size out.

v_gene,d_gene,j_gene,abundance,CDR3aa,CDR3nt
TRBV20-1,-,TRBJ2-5,-,CSARVGGGQETQYF,TGCAGTGCTAGGGTTGGAGGGGGCCAAGAGACCCAGTACTTC
TRBV19,-,TRBJ2-3,-,CASTFNRVADTQYF,TGTGCCAGTACCTTTAACAGGGTCGCAGATACGCAGTATTTT
TRBV7-6,-,TRBJ2-7,-,CASSFMASYEQYF,TGTGCCAGCAGCTTCATGGCATCCTACGAGCAGTACTTC
TRBV4-1,-,TRBJ1-1,-,CASSQERVRTEAFF,TGCGCCAGCAGCCAAGAGAGGGTTCGTACTGAAGCTTTCTTT
TRBV11-2,-,TRBJ2-7,-,CASSHGGDRVHEQYF,TGTGCCAGCAGCCACGGGGGGGACAGGGTCCACGAGCAGTACTTC
TRBV29-1,-,TRBJ2-1,-,CSIQIGSVGETQFF,TGCAGCATACAAATAGGGTCGGTAGGGGAGACCCAGTTCTTC
TRBV6-5,TRBD1,TRBJ2-7,few,CASSYSAPKGTGLYEQYF,TGTGCCAGCAGTTACTCGGCGCCCAAGGGGACAGGATTATACGAGCAGTACTTC
TRBV11-3,-,TRBJ2-1,few,CASSYGTGNNEQFF,TGTGCCAGCAGCTATGGGACGGGGAACAATGAGCAGTTCTTC
TRBV7-2,TRBD1,TRBJ1-4,-,CASSLRTGVNEKLFF,TGTGCCAGCAGCTTACGGACAGGGGTGAATGAAAAACTGTTTTTT
TRBV20-1,-,TRBJ2-6,-,CSARRQDSGANVLTF,TGCAGTGCTAGACGACAGGACTCTGGGGCCAACGTCCTGACTTTC
TRBV20-1,-,TRBJ2-7,few,CSAKGTLAGYEQYF,TGCAGTGCTAAAGGGACGCTAGCTGGGTACGAGCAGTACTTC
TRBV7-2,TRBD1,TRBJ1-2,few,CASSLGRAGGGGYTF,TGTGCCAGCAGCTTAGGCCGGGCAGGGGGAGGTGGCTACACCTTC
TRBV20-1,TRBD2,TRBJ2-1,-,CSARKARGRGNEQFF,TGCAGTGCTAGAAAGGCTAGAGGGAGGGGCAATGAGCAGTTCTTC
TRBV7-9,TRBD2,TRBJ2-3,-,CASSVEGTSDTQYF,TGTGCCAGCAGCGTAGAGGGGACTAGCGATACGCAGTATTTT
TRBV14,-,TRBJ2-7,few,CASSQDRRNEQYF,TGTGCCAGCAGCCAAGATAGGAGAAACGAGCAGTACTTC
TRBV25-1,-,TRBJ2-3,-,CASSKGPTDTQYF,TGTGCCAGCAGTAAGGGGCCCACAGATACGCAGTATTTT
TRBV9,TRBD2,TRBJ2-7,many,CASSVSTSGIGEQYF,TGTGCCAGCAGCGTATCGACTAGCGGGATTGGCGAGCAGTACTTC
TRBV7-3,TRBD2,TRBJ2-1,-,CASSQAPTSGGSYNEQFF,TGTGCCAGCAGCCAAGCCCCGACTAGCGGGGGTTCCTACAATGAGCAGTTCTTC
TRBV20-1,-,TRBJ2-5,-,CRARASDTIPQQYF,TGCAGGGCTAGAGCCTCAGATACCATCCCCCAGCAGTACTTC
TRBV3-1,-,TRBJ2-7,-,CASSQGLGAYEQYF,TGTGCCAGCAGCCAAGGTTTAGGAGCCTACGAGCAGTACTTC
TRBV4-3,TRBD1,TRBJ2-1,-,CASSHTGTGGGEQFF,TGCGCCAGCAGCCATACCGGGACAGGGGGTGGTGAGCAGTTCTTC
TRBV4-3,-,TRBJ1-2,few,CASSQGIPNYGYTF,TGCGCCAGCAGCCAAGGAATTCCTAACTATGGCTACACCTTC
TRBV3-1,TRBD1,TRBJ1-1,-,CASRDRSEAFF,TGTGCCAGTCGGGACAGGAGTGAAGCTTTCTTT
TRBV29-1,-,TRBJ2-4,many,CSVDLGANIQYF,TGCAGCGTTGACCTGGGGGCAAACATTCAGTACTTC
TRBV7-2,-,TRBJ2-7,-,CASSPYSYEQYF,TGTGCCAGCAGCCCCTACTCCTACGAGCAGTACTTC
TRBV4-1,-,TRBJ2-4,few,CASSHYRSGTKNIQYF,TGCGCCAGCAGCCACTACCGATCGGGGACTAAAAACATTCAGTACTTC
TRBV2,-,TRBJ2-5,-,CAIMATETQYF,TGTGCCATCATGGCTACAGAGACCCAGTACTTC
TRBV3-1,-,TRBJ2-2,-,CASSPTAQVAGELFF,TGTGCCAGCAGCCCAACCGCCCAGGTCGCTGGGGAGCTGTTTTTT
TRBV7-2,-,TRBJ2-7,-,CASSLGGIRKRGEQYF,TGTGCCAGCAGCTTAGGTGGGATCCGGAAGAGAGGCGAGCAGTACTTC
TRBV29-1,-,TRBJ2-4,once,CSVGADALNIQYF,TGCAGCGTTGGTGCTGATGCCTTAAACATTCAGTACTTC
TRBV27,TRBD1,TRBJ1-2,-,CASSLSKGATANYGYTF,TGTGCCAGCAGTTTATCCAAGGGGGCGACAGCTAACTATGGCTACACCTTC
TRBV30,TRBD2,TRBJ2-3,-,CAWGSGGRADTQYF,TGTGCCTGGGGGAGCGGGGGGCGGGCAGATACGCAGTATTTT
TRBV7-2,-,TRBJ2-1,once,CASSLLKADSYNEQFF,TGTGCCAGCAGCTTACTCAAGGCAGACTCCTACAATGAGCAGTTCTTC
TRBV5-1,-,TRBJ1-4,many,CASSLDTNEKLFF,TGCGCCAGCAGCCTGGACACTAATGAAAAACTGTTTTTT
TRBV6-2/TRBV6-3,-,TRBJ2-7,-,CAGSYRGARYNEQYF,TGTGCCGGCAGTTACCGGGGGGCCCGGTACAATGAGCAGTACTTC
TRBV20-1,-,TRBJ2-3,-,CSSTGTTDTQYF,TGCAGTAGCACAGGGACCACAGATACGCAGTATTTT
TRBV11-2,-,TRBJ2-5,-,CASSLISVETQYF,TGTGCCAGCAGCTTAATTAGCGTCGAGACCCAGTACTTC
TRBV6-1,TRBD1,TRBJ2-7,-,CTSRRGTGSYEQYF,TGTACCAGCAGGCGGGGGACAGGGTCGTACGAGCAGTACTTC
TRBV7-8,TRBD2,TRBJ2-7,-,CASSHPGLAAYEQYF,TGTGCCAGCAGCCACCCGGGACTAGCGGCTTACGAGCAGTACTTC
TRBV12-3/TRBV12-4,-,TRBJ2-2,few,CASSLGGLGQSTGELFF,TGTGCCAGCAGTTTAGGGGGCCTCGGGCAGTCCACCGGGGAGCTGTTTTTT
TRBV7-8,TRBD2,TRBJ2-2,-,CASSLNGPGTSYTGELFF,TGTGCCAGCAGCTTAAACGGCCCCGGGACTAGCTACACCGGGGAGCTGTTTTTT
TRBV9,TRBD2,TRBJ2-7,few,CASSADLGGLGGMSEQYF,TGTGCCAGCAGCGCAGATTTAGGTGGACTAGGCGGGATGAGCGAGCAGTACTTC
TRBV11-2,-,TRBJ2-5,-,CASSMAGGRETQYF,TGTGCCAGCAGCATGGCAGGCGGCCGAGAGACCCAGTACTTC
TRBV6-2/TRBV6-3,-,TRBJ2-3,-,CASTAGTTSTDTQYF,TGTGCCAGCACCGCGGGGACAACTAGCACAGATACGCAGTATTTT
TRBV20-1,TRBD1,TRBJ2-7,-,CSAREGTGPTDEQYF,TGCAGTGCTAGAGAGGGGACAGGGCCGACCGATGAGCAGTACTTC
TRBV18,-,TRBJ1-3,few,CASPSQNSGNTIYF,TGTGCCAGCCCCAGCCAGAACTCTGGAAACACCATATATTTT
TRBV27,-,TRBJ2-7,-,CAGSLYAGISYEQYF,TGTGCCGGCAGTTTGTATGCAGGGATCAGCTACGAGCAGTACTTC
TRBV12-3/TRBV12-4,-,TRBJ2-6,few,CASSLAGTWGRGANVLTF,TGTGCCAGCAGTTTAGCTGGGACTTGGGGGCGTGGGGCCAACGTCCTGACTTTC
TRBV5-1,-,TRBJ1-1,-,CASSPTGTEAFF,TGCGCCAGCAGCCCCACAGGGACTGAAGCTTTCTTT
TRBV5-1,-,TRBJ1-2,-,CASNVGGPGTYGYTF,TGCGCCAGCAACGTTGGGGGCCCTGGCACCTATGGCTACACCTTC
TRBV20-1,-,TRBJ2-1,-,CSTTKTGPNEQFF,TGCAGCACAACTAAGACAGGTCCCAATGAGCAGTTCTTC
TRBV5-1,-,TRBJ2-3,-,CASSVGRGASTDTQYF,TGCGCCAGCAGCGTTGGGAGAGGGGCCAGCACAGATACGCAGTATTTT
TRBV24-1,-,TRBJ1-2,once,CATSDPTSLDGYTF,TGTGCCACCAGTGACCCGACTTCTCTTGATGGCTACACCTTC
TRBV2,-,TRBJ2-1,-,CASSEAVRLASSYNEQFF,TGTGCCAGCAGTGAAGCGGTGAGACTCGCAAGCTCCTACAATGAGCAGTTCTTC
TRBV20-1,-,TRBJ2-7,few,CSARPNSYEQYF,TGCAGTGCTAGGCCTAATTCCTACGAGCAGTACTTC